The 22 T cell receptor beta chains presented below share a single source sample, sequenced in a study of CD8+CD57+ T cells in acquired aplastic anemia. Investigators profiled TCR beta VDJ and CDR3 from genomic DNA template. MiXCR, applied by TCRdb to the reads, yields one record per CDR3 protein. The sample comprises about 160,000 distinct CDR3 sequences, around 45% of which are singletons, and 0.85% to 1.3% rests with the top ten. Sequences were obtained from sorted CD4+, CD8+, or CD8+CD57+ T cells (not recorded which) from PBMCs. These TCRs come from a human donor in good health.

The chain joins TRBV4-2 to TRBJ2-3; 7 bases match TRBD2. V shed 4 bases, J shed 0 bases, and the junction held 10 bases outside the gene matches. The CDR3 sequence is 17 residues long. Germline-derived CDR1 and CDR2 are LGHNA and YNFKEQ. The CDR3 DNA reads TGTGCCAGCAGCCCCAAGACTAGCTCGACTAGCACAGATACGCAGTATTTT. Its protein product is CASSPKTSSTSTDTQYF.

The chain is built from TRBV2 and TRBJ2-1; TRBD2 matches 8 bases. CDR3 length equals 15 residues. The V and J ends lost 6 bases and 0 bases, in that order; junction bases with no gene match: 4. Germline V gives CDR1 SNHLY, CDR2 FYNNEI. In DNA, the CDR3 is TGTGCCAGCAGCGGTAGCGGGGCCTCCTACAATGAGCAGTTCTTC. Its translation is CASSGSGASYNEQFF.

This rearrangement joins TRBV11-2 to TRBJ2-6, with 7 bases identical to TRBD1. Per germline, CDR1 SGHAT and CDR2 FQNNGV. The CDR3 is 18 amino acids. Trimming took 1 base from V and 2 from J; bases not matched to a gene: 8. The chain's CDR3 is CASSLGVGGAAGANVLTF. CDR3 sequence (DNA): TGTGCCAGCAGCTTAGGAGTAGGGGGCGCAGCTGGGGCCAACGTCCTGACTTTC.

This rearrangement joins TRBV10-3 to TRBJ2-1; D gene unclear. Germline V gene sequence: CDR1 ENHRY, CDR2 SYGVKD. The CDR3 has 17 residues. V lost 3 bases to trimming and J lost 6 bases, with 21 bases between them. The CDR3 is CAISDPRQSLGANEQFF. The DNA of the CDR3 is TGTGCCATCAGTGACCCCCGCCAGAGTCTGGGCGCCAATGAGCAGTTCTTC.

The chain uses TRBV5-1 and TRBJ2-3; 7 positions match TRBD2. Germline CDR1 is SGHRS and CDR2 is YFSETQ. CDR3 length equals 16 residues. The V segment lost 1 base and the J segment 3 bases; nucleotides outside the gene matches: 8. Here the CDR3 DNA reads TGCGCCAGCAGCTTGCCGGGAGGAGCGGGTACAGATACGCAGTATTTT. This translates into CASSLPGGAGTDTQYF.

The chain has TRBV7-8 and TRBJ2-5; 13 nucleotides agree with TRBD2. This CDR3 has 17 amino acids. The germline gives CDR1 SGHVS, CDR2 FQNEAQ. V dropped 0 bases and J dropped 5; count of bases not matched to a gene: 6. The CDR3 sequence: CASSLAPWTSGGETQYF. The CDR3 DNA follows: TGTGCCAGCAGCTTAGCGCCCTGGACTAGCGGGGGTGAGACCCAGTACTTC.

The chain is built from TRBV20-1 and TRBJ2-7; D uncertain. This CDR3 region has 12 residues. The V gene lost 0 bases and the J gene lost 5 bases, with 8 bases spanning the gap. In germline, CDR1 is DFQATT, CDR2 SNEGSKA (reference sequence). CDR3 DNA sequence: TGCAGTGCTAGAGATTTAGGAAACGAGCAGTACTTC. Translation gives CSARDLGNEQYF.

This clonotype was counted once. The chain links TRBV29-1 to TRBJ2-3, with 10 bases identical to TRBD2. Trimming at V came to 3 bases and at J to 4 bases, leaving 4 bases not matched to a gene. The CDR3 loop spans 14 amino acids. CDR1 is SQVTM, CDR2 ANQGSEA, per germline. DNA for the CDR3: TGCAGCGTTGATCAGCGGGAGGGGGCAGATACGCAGTATTTT. This encodes CSVDQREGADTQYF.

This clonotype appeared once. V usage is TRBV7-8 and J usage is TRBJ2-3, with 7 bases lining up with TRBD1. The germline V gene encodes CDR1 SGHVS and CDR2 FQNEAQ. The CDR3 is 13 residues long. V gave up 6 bases and J gave up 6 bases; unmatched junction bases: 6. Here the CDR3 reads CASSDRVGDTQYF. CDR3 in DNA: TGTGCCAGCAGTGACAGGGTTGGCGATACGCAGTATTTT.

There are a few counts of this clonotype. This rearrangement joins TRBV11-2 to TRBJ2-1, with 8 bases matching TRBD2. The CDR3 runs 15 residues. The V gene end was trimmed by 2 bases and the J gene end by 6 bases; junction bases not matched to a gene: 6. Per the germline V gene, CDR1 is SGHAT and CDR2 is FQNNGV. Written as DNA, the CDR3 is TGTGCCAGCAGCTTACGGGGACTAGGAGGCAATGAGCAGTTCTTC. Translation: CASSLRGLGGNEQFF.

This clonotype was found many times. The chain has TRBV24-1 and TRBJ1-2; D is perhaps TRBD1 (5 bases). CDR3 length: 14 amino acids. The V end was cut by 2 bases, the J end by 4 bases, with 10 bases between. Germline loops: CDR1 KGHDR, CDR2 SFDVKD. The CDR3 is CATSDSTVAYGYTF. CDR3 nucleotide sequence: TGTGCCACCAGTGATTCGACAGTCGCCTATGGCTACACCTTC.

A few counts support this clonotype. This chain joins TRBV9 and TRBJ2-2, with unresolved D. Looked up from germline, CDR1 is SGDLS and CDR2 is YYNGEE. This CDR3 has 16 residues. Deletions cut 3 bases from V and 2 bases from J, with 14 bases between. The CDR3 sequence: CASSALDSPNTGELFF. In nucleotides, the CDR3 is TGTGCCAGCAGCGCCCTAGATTCACCTAACACCGGGGAGCTGTTTTTT.

For this clonotype: Compared with germline, one end of the junction differs, possibly owing to a read error. The chain recombines TRBV7-3 with TRBJ2-4; D not resolved. Germline CDR1 is SGHTA and CDR2 is FQGTGA. The CDR3 has 15 residues. This chain's CDR3 is CASSLDGLAKSIQYF. The CDR3 DNA is TGTGCCAGCAGCTTAGATGGATTAGCCAAAAGCATTCAGTACTTC.

The chain recombines TRBV7-2 with TRBJ2-7, with D uncertain. V was shortened by 5 bases and J by 4 bases, with 9 bases between the two germline ends. Germline V CDR1 and CDR2: SGHTA, FQGNSA. The CDR3 runs to 12 residues. CDR3 nucleotides: TGTGCCAGCAGCCCAATCGGGTACGAGCAGTACTTC. This sequence encodes CASSPIGYEQYF.

The sample holds many counts of this clonotype. CDR3 protein: CSALSNNEQFF. CDR3 coding DNA: TGCAGTGCCCTCTCAAACAATGAGCAGTTCTTC. The chain links TRBV20-1 to TRBJ2-1, with D unclear. V shed 6 bases and J shed 5 bases, with 8 bases lying between them. Germline V lookup: CDR1 DFQATT, CDR2 SNEGSKA (reference sequence). The CDR3 is made up of 11 amino acids.

This clonotype came up many times. The chain employs TRBV10-3 and TRBJ2-3; 8 bases are a match to TRBD1. This CDR3 spans 15 amino acids. Germline-derived CDR1 and CDR2 are ENHRY and SYGVKD. The V and J ends lost 10 bases and 4 bases, in that order; junction bases with no gene match: 13. The CDR3: CATRQGISLPDTQYF. CDR3 DNA: TGTGCCACCAGACAGGGGATCTCGCTTCCAGATACGCAGTATTTT.

This clonotype came up many times. The rearrangement links TRBV10-1 to TRBJ2-2; the D gene could be TRBD1 or TRBD2 (5 bases each). CDR1 WNHNN and CDR2 SYGVQD come from the germline V gene (reference sequence). With 0 bases removed from V and 4 bases from J, the gap between germline ends came to 12 bases. The CDR3 length is 16 residues. This CDR3 is CASSESMGTRTGELFF. The CDR3 nucleotides are TGCGCCAGCAGTGAGTCGATGGGGACCCGCACCGGGGAGCTGTTTTTT.

The chain carries TRBV4-3 and TRBJ2-5; a weak D match, TRBD2 (6 bases). Trimming removed 0 bases at V and 4 bases at J, with 21 bases between. The CDR3 sequence is 18 residues long. Germline V lookup: CDR1 LGHNA, CDR2 YSLEER. CDR3 coding DNA: TGCGCCAGCAGCCAAGAGCCCCCCGGGACTTCAATAGGAGAGACCCAGTACTTC. It codes for CASSQEPPGTSIGETQYF.

This clonotype has ten or more counts. CDR3 amino acids: CASSLGDKHTQYF. The CDR3, as DNA: TGTGCCAGCAGCTTGGGGGACAAGCATACGCAGTATTTT. The rearrangement joins TRBV5-6 to TRBJ2-3; perhaps TRBD1 as D (6 bases). This CDR3 is built from 13 residues. CDR1 is SGHDT, CDR2 YYEEEE, per germline. V was trimmed by 0 bases and J by 7 bases, leaving 9 bases between them.

The chain links TRBV2 to TRBJ2-7; 7 bases agree with TRBD1. Trimming cost V 6 bases and J 0 bases; bases outside gene matches: 11. Germline V CDR1 and CDR2: SNHLY, FYNNEI. The CDR3 length is 16 residues. The CDR3, as DNA: TGTGCCAGCAGGAGCCGACAGGGCGAAAGCTCCTACGAGCAGTACTTC. Protein product: CASRSRQGESSYEQYF.

The table lists this clonotype with a few counts. This may stem from a read error, because a much larger clone lies one nucleotide away. The rearrangement uses TRBV7-2 and TRBJ1-1; TRBD1 might be the D (5 bases). The V and J ends lost 5 bases and 1 base respectively, with 8 bases between them. This CDR3 is built from 13 residues. CDR1 SGHTA and CDR2 FQGNSA come from the germline V gene. For the CDR3, the DNA is TGTGCCAGCAGCCCCGGACAGAACACTGAAGCTTTCTTT. Encoded protein: CASSPGQNTEAFF. The full variable domain, with the rest looked up from reference TRBV7-2 and TRBJ1-1, is GAGVSQSPSNKVTEKGKDVELRCDPISGHTALYWYRQSLGQGLEFLIYFQGNSAPDKSGLPSDRFSAERTGGSVSTLTIQRTQQEDSAVYLCASSPGQNTEAFFGQGTRLTVV.

In this sample, this clonotype turned up a few times. V gene TRBV28 combines with J gene TRBJ2-7, with D perhaps being TRBD1 or TRBD2 (5 bases each). V shed 7 bases and J shed 3 bases, with 19 bases lying between them. The CDR3 length is 15 residues. The germline gives CDR1 MDHEN, CDR2 SYDVKM. The CDR3 reads CASNTPGRSIYEQYF. The CDR3 bases are TGTGCCAGCAACACACCGGGACGATCAATCTACGAGCAGTACTTC. Drawing the rest from reference TRBV28 and TRBJ2-7, the complete variable domain is DVKVTQSSRYLVKRTGEKVFLECVQDMDHENMFWYRQDPGLGLRLIYFSYDVKMKEKGDIPEGYSVSREKKERFSLILESASTNQTSMYLCASNTPGRSIYEQYFGPGTRLTVT.